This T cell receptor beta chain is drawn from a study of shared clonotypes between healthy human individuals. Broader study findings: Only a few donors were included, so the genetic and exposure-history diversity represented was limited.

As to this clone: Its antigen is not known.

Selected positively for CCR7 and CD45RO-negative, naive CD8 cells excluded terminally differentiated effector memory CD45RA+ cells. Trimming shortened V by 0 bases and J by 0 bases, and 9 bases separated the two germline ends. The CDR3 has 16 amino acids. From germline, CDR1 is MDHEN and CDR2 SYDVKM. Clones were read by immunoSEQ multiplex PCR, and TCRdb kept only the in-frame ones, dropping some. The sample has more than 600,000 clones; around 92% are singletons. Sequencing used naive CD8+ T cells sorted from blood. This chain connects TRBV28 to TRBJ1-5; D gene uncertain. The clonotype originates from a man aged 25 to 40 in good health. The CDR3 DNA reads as TGTGCCAGCAGTTTATGGCGTCGGGATAGCAATCAGCCCCAGCATTTT. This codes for CASSLWRRDSNQPQHF.